One T cell receptor beta chain is described in this entry. As yet, its antigen is unknown. This sample was included in a study of vaccination effects on CD4 cells after COVID-19. About the research overall: Median timing of post-vaccine samples was 72 days after the second dose.

Data came from immunoSEQ multiplex PCR; TCRdb stores just in-frame clones and leaves some out. The data show 30,000 to 40,000 clones, with approximately 82% seen just once and just under 2% held by the top ten. Using viral peptide pools, the ViraFEST assay grew out antigen-specific CD4+ T cells prior to sequencing. Cultured cells yielded isolated CD4+ T cells after 10 to 11 days. Participants were given two doses of BNT162b2 or mRNA-1273 vaccine. Nucleocapsid antibodies stayed negative before and after vaccination, showing no earlier SARS-CoV-2 infection. Losses at the gene ends were 6 bases for V and 8 bases for J; bases not matched to a gene: 5. The CDR3 is 13 amino acids.

This sequence originates from a human donor who received a COVID-19 vaccine. Some clones in this sample may be carry-over from other donors' samples. Material: CD4+ T cells from PBMCs cultured with HCoV-NL63 spike peptides, obtained after COVID-19 vaccination. The genes are TRBV12-3 or TRBV12-4 and TRBJ1-4; 8 nucleotides line up with TRBD1. CDR3 DNA sequence: TGTGCCAGCAGGCCAGGGGGCGGGGAAAAACTGTTTTTT. Translating it yields CASRPGGGEKLFF.